This record concerns one TCR beta chain sequence. The antigen is undetermined. Constant-segment primers served in 5'RACE that generated TCR alpha and TCR beta cDNA libraries bearing sample barcodes and UMIs. Each CDR3 protein is one row after TCRdb ran MiXCR on the 5' RACE reads. The sample includes roughly 560,000 distinct CDR3 sequences, roughly 20% of them seen just once. These data are taken from a study of T-cell memory formation after mild COVID-19. Study outcomes and limitations: Contracting clones from day 15 to 85 had balanced CD4/CD8; later expanders favoured CD4+.

CDR3 size: 15 residues. Germline V lookup: CDR1 SGDLS, CDR2 YYNGEE. V was shortened by 1 base and J by 7 bases, with 15 bases between the two germline ends. This clonotype originated in an adult woman who had mild COVID-19 (a few samples of this study predate the infection). Cell type and time point are not known. The sequencing input was PBMCs or a T cell subset sorted from them (not recorded which). The chain has TRBV9 and TRBJ2-4; tentatively, D is TRBD1 (7 bases). The CDR3 protein is CASSVTPQGGNIQYF. As DNA, the CDR3 is TGTGCCAGCAGCGTAACGCCCCAGGGGGGTAACATTCAGTACTTC.